This T cell receptor (beta chain) was found in a study of shared clonotypes between healthy human individuals. Notes on the study in general: Sharing across four donors was seen in 4.5% to 6.5% of naive CD4 clonotypes. The study sampled only blood, and tissue repertoires likely differ. A limitation of the genetic and exposure-history diversity represented arose from few donors.

CDR3 length equals 15 residues. Trimming removed 6 bases from V and 4 bases from J; junction bases left unmatched: 9. Germline CDR1 is MNHEY and CDR2 is SVGAGI. Worth noting for this clone: Its antigen remains unknown.

Selected positively for CCR7 and CD45RO-negative, naive CD8 cells excluded terminally differentiated effector memory CD45RA+ cells. The assay was immunoSEQ multiplex PCR, and TCRdb's table has in-frame clones only and misses some. The data contain about 2 million clones, approximately 95% of them seen just once; the ten biggest clones take up roughly 1%. The rearrangement uses TRBV6-5 and TRBJ1-5; 7 positions match TRBD1. This receptor was identified in a man between 18 and 29 years old in good health. The sequenced sample was naive CD8+ T cells sorted from blood. Written as DNA, the CDR3 is TGTGCCAGCAGGTCTGACAGGGAACGAAATCAGCCCCAGCATTTT. It encodes CASRSDRERNQPQHF.